This T cell receptor beta chain appears in the sequencing data of a study of cytomegalovirus exposure and HLA in healthy donors. Findings of the study overall: Many donors carried some public TCRs, although rarity characterized most TCR sequences. The study designated roughly 160 TCR beta chains cytomegalovirus-associated. Both high specificity and high sensitivity reportedly marked the classifier's diagnosis of cytomegalovirus status.

CDR3 length: 14 residues. J was trimmed by 5 bases and V by 6 bases; bases with no gene match: 7. CDR1 SEHNR and CDR2 FQNEAQ come from the germline V gene (reference sequence). This clone occurred a few times. Its cognate antigen is unknown. Data came from immunoSEQ multiplex PCR; TCRdb stores just in-frame clones and leaves some out. The table has roughly 300,000 clones, roughly nine tenths seen once. The sequence was collected from a woman in her twenties or thirties in good health and CMV-seropositive. The sequenced sample was PBMCs. The rearrangement links TRBV7-9 to TRBJ2-5, with 9 bases lining up with TRBD1. The CDR3 loop reads CASRSGTGSETQYF. In nucleotides, the CDR3 is TGTGCCAGCAGATCGGGGACAGGGAGCGAGACCCAGTACTTC.